This TCR beta chain stems from a study of shared clonotypes between healthy human individuals. TCRdb's copy holds only in-frame clones and misses some; the assay was immunoSEQ multiplex PCR. The sample yields approximately 640,000 clones, less than 95% seen once. The V and J ends lost 5 bases and 4 bases respectively, with 14 bases between them. The CDR3 consists of 15 residues. CDR1 MNHEY and CDR2 SMNVEV come from the germline V gene (reference sequence). The V gene is TRBV27, the J gene TRBJ2-2; D unclear. Sequences were obtained from memory CD8+ T cells from PBMCs. Indicated subset: CD45RO+ cells pooled with CCR7-negative TemRA cells. This TCR was recovered from a man younger than 35 in good health. Some clones in this sample may be carry-over from other donors' samples. The CDR3 loop is CASSPQSLVTGELFF. The CDR3 nucleotides read TGTGCCAGCAGTCCACAATCCCTGGTCACCGGGGAGCTGTTTTTT.